The entry that follows covers one T cell receptor beta chain sequence. V gave up 2 bases and J gave up 2 bases, with 7 bases separating them. CDR3 length equals 13 residues. Germline CDR1 reads LGHDT; CDR2 reads YNNKEL (reference sequence). Amplification yielded TCR beta CDR3 regions, with RNA transcripts as the source. HTBI primers were used for first-round RT-PCR of the TCR CDR3. Via MiXCR, TCRdb re-called the multiplex PCR reads, giving one row per CDR3 protein. The sample contains almost 600,000 distinct CDR3 sequences, approximately 14% of which appear only once. The data derive from a study of T cells in Graves' hyperthyroidism and ophthalmopathy. Each diagnosis drew on symptoms, thyroxine, TRAb, thyroid ultrasound and orbital computed tomography findings.

This rearrangement joins TRBV3-1 to TRBJ2-7; D is uncertain. The clonotype was recovered from a woman in her thirties with Graves' hyperthyroidism that later progressed to Graves' ophthalmopathy. The sequenced material came from blood. The CDR3 reads CASSQFTPYEQYF. The CDR3 DNA sequence: TGTGCCAGCAGCCAATTCACACCCTACGAGCAGTACTTC.